This T cell receptor (beta chain) was sequenced during a study of OX40 agonist ivuxolimab in advanced cancers. Profiled with immunoSEQ multiplex PCR; TCRdb holds only in-frame clones, not every one. The sample yields around 50,000 clones, approximately 80% seen once. V was shortened by 3 bases and J by 4 bases, with 19 bases between the two germline ends. Germline-derived CDR1 and CDR2 are MGHRA and YSYEKL. CDR3 length equals 17 residues. Sample: CD4+ or CD8+ T cells sorted from blood, taken in a trial of the OX40 agonist ivuxolimab. The chain employs TRBV4-1 and TRBJ1-3; a weak D match, TRBD1 (5 bases). This clonotype originated in an adult with an advanced solid tumor such as melanoma, head and neck, liver or kidney cancer. CDR3 in DNA: TGCGCCAGCAGCCAGGGACGTGGGTTAGGGTACGGAAACACCATATATTTT. As protein: CASSQGRGLGYGNTIYF.